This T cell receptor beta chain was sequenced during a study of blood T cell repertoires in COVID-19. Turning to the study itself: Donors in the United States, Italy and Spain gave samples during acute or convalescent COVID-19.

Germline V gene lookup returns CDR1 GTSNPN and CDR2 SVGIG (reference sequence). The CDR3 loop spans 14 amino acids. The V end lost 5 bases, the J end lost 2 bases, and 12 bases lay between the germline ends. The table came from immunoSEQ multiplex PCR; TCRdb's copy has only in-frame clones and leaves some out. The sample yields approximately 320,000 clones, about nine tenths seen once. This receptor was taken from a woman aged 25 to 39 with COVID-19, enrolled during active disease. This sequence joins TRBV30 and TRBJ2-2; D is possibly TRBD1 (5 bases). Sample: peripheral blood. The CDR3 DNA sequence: TGTGCCTGGGTAGGACGGACAAACACCGGGGAGCTGTTTTTT. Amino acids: CAWVGRTNTGELFF.